The 29 T cell receptor beta chains reported below all come from one sample, sequenced in a study of T cell repertoires in cytomegalovirus infection. In TCRdb, the reads were re-called with MiXCR into one record per CDR3 protein. The table has 300,000 to 400,000 distinct CDR3 sequences, around 18% seen once. The specimen was PBMCs. The receptors shown here come from a human donor in good health (CMV status not recorded). Some clones in this sample may be carry-over from other donors' samples.

V gene TRBV7-2 combines with J gene TRBJ1-3; 10 bases align to TRBD1. The CDR3 is made up of 15 amino acids. The V and J ends lost 5 bases and 4 bases, in that order; junction bases with no gene match: 5. The germline V gene has CDR1 SGHTA and CDR2 FQGNSA. The CDR3 coding sequence is TGTGCCAGCAGCCCGGACAGGGGGTTGGGAAACACCATATATTTT. Translating gives CASSPDRGLGNTIYF. Together with reference TRBV7-2 and TRBJ1-3, the CDR3 gives the full variable domain: GAGVSQSPSNKVTEKGKDVELRCDPISGHTALYWYRQSLGQGLEFLIYFQGNSAPDKSGLPSDRFSAERTGGSVSTLTIQRTQQEDSAVYLCASSPDRGLGNTIYFGEGSWLTVV.

This chain connects TRBV20-1 to TRBJ2-3, with TRBD2 identical over 8 bases. V was clipped by 2 bases and J by 10 bases; unmatched bases: 2. The CDR3 covers 11 residues. The germline V gene encodes CDR1 DFQATT and CDR2 SNEGSKA (reference sequence). The chain's CDR3 is CSARSGGSQYF. The CDR3 DNA follows: TGCAGTGCTAGAAGCGGGGGCTCGCAGTATTTT.

The chain couples TRBV6-6 to TRBJ2-5; D might be TRBD1 or TRBD2, each matching 7 bases. The V end was cut by 10 bases, the J end by 6 bases, with 18 bases between. The CDR3 is 13 residues long. Germline values: CDR1 MNHNY, CDR2 SVGAGI (reference sequence). The CDR3 region is CATQGGAVKTQYF. The CDR3 DNA reads TGTGCCACCCAGGGGGGGGCGGTAAAGACCCAGTACTTC.

This clonotype was found many times. The rearrangement uses TRBV7-2 and TRBJ2-6; TRBD1 matches at 7 bases. The germline gives CDR1 SGHTA, CDR2 FQGNSA. V lost 5 bases to trimming and J lost 1 base; unmatched junction nucleotides: 14. The CDR3 is 19 amino acids. The CDR3 DNA sequence: TGTGCCAGCAGCCAGACAGGGCGTAGTAGTTTTTCTGGGGCCAACGTCCTGACTTTC. Translation: CASSQTGRSSFSGANVLTF.

The chain links TRBV7-6 to TRBJ2-3; a weak D match, TRBD1 (6 bases). There are 15 residues in the CDR3. V was trimmed by 2 bases and J by 4 bases, leaving 13 bases between them. The germline V gene encodes CDR1 SGHVS and CDR2 FNYEAQ. The CDR3 reads CASSLSGGEADTQYF. The CDR3 DNA reads as TGTGCCAGCAGCTTATCTGGGGGCGAAGCAGATACGCAGTATTTT.

The CDR3 here is CASSWLGAGYSYEQYF. The DNA of the CDR3 is TGCGCCAGCAGTTGGTTGGGGGCCGGATATTCCTACGAGCAGTACTTC. The rearrangement links TRBV5-1 to TRBJ2-7, with D possibly being TRBD1 (6 bases). Trimming pared 5 bases from V and 1 base from J, leaving 19 bases between. Germline CDR1 reads SGHRS; CDR2 reads YFSETQ. This CDR3 region has 16 residues.

J is TRBJ2-2 and V is TRBV12-3 or TRBV12-4; D not certain. CDR3 length equals 14 residues. V lost 6 bases to trimming and J lost 5 bases, with 13 bases between them. The CDR3, as DNA: TGTGCCAGCAGCATACTACCGAGGACCGGGGAGCTGTTTTTT. This gives the protein CASSILPRTGELFF.

The rearrangement joins TRBV12-3 or TRBV12-4 to TRBJ2-7, with a tentative D call TRBD1 (6 bases). The V end lost 7 bases, the J end lost 7 bases, and 17 bases lay between the germline ends. This CDR3 is 13 amino acids long. The CDR3 coding sequence is TGTGCCAGCATGGGAACCCCAGGGGCTGAGCAGTACTTC. Protein product: CASMGTPGAEQYF.

This clonotype was counted ten times or more. The genes are TRBV6-1 and TRBJ2-7; D is unclear. Deletions cut 9 bases from V and 4 bases from J, with 7 bases between. This CDR3 contains 10 residues. Germline assignment: CDR1 MNHNS and CDR2 SASEGT. This CDR3 is CASEAYEQYF. The CDR3 bases are TGTGCCAGTGAGGCGTACGAGCAGTACTTC.

Concerning this clonotype: A much larger clonotype is one base distant, so this may be a read error. The V gene is TRBV7-9, the J gene TRBJ1-6, with no clear D. The ends were cut back, 1 base at V and 8 bases at J, with 6 bases in the middle. The CDR3 extends over 13 amino acids. CDR1 is SEHNR and CDR2 is FQNEAQ in the germline V gene (reference sequence). CDR3 residues: CASSLEADSPLHF. The CDR3 nucleotides read TGTGCCAGCAGCTTAGAGGCCGATTCACCCCTCCACTTT.

The chain carries TRBV20-1 and TRBJ2-1, with TRBD2 matching over 7 bases. V gave up 1 base and J gave up 2 bases; unmatched junction bases: 8. Germline values: CDR1 DFQATT, CDR2 SNEGSKA (reference sequence). This CDR3 contains 16 residues. CDR3 DNA: TGCAGTGCTAGAGTGGAAATGGGAGGGCCCTACAATGAGCAGTTCTTC. It yields the protein CSARVEMGGPYNEQFF.

This clonotype has ten or more counts. The V call is TRBV11-2, the J call TRBJ2-2; D might be TRBD2 (5 bases). CDR3 size: 19 residues. The V end lost 1 base, the J end lost 6 bases, and 24 bases lay between the germline ends. Germline V gives CDR1 SGHAT, CDR2 FQNNGV. This chain's CDR3 is CASSLAGYVVTSPPGELFF. The CDR3 DNA follows: TGTGCCAGCAGCTTAGCGGGTTATGTGGTAACTAGTCCACCCGGGGAGCTGTTTTTT.

This clonotype has a handful of counts. The chain employs TRBV20-1 and TRBJ1-1, with D perhaps TRBD1 (5 bases). The CDR3 length is 12 residues. The germline gives CDR1 DFQATT, CDR2 SNEGSKA (reference sequence). Between the trimmed V and J ends, which lost 6 bases and 3 bases, there was a span of 11 bases. This CDR3 is CSARLGDTEAFF. CDR3 DNA: TGCAGTGCCCGATTGGGGGACACTGAAGCTTTCTTT.

V and J are TRBV10-3 and TRBJ2-7; 7 bases fit TRBD1. Per germline, CDR1 ENHRY and CDR2 SYGVKD. The J segment lost 4 bases and the V segment lost 11 bases, leaving 14 bases of the junction unmatched. This CDR3 is 14 amino acids long. CDR3: CAVTDRVGPYEQYF. CDR3 in DNA: TGTGCCGTAACCGACAGGGTTGGTCCTTACGAGCAGTACTTC.

This clonotype was found many times. The chain employs TRBV2 and TRBJ2-3; the match to TRBD2 covers 9 bases. This CDR3 has 16 amino acids. With 8 bases clipped from V and 2 bases from J, the junction kept 11 bases outside the gene matches. Germline V gene sequence: CDR1 SNHLY, CDR2 FYNNEI. The CDR3 sequence: CASGTVTSGTTDTQYF. The CDR3 DNA sequence: TGTGCCAGCGGGACCGTGACTAGCGGAACCACAGATACGCAGTATTTT.

This clonotype was recorded a few times. In DNA form, the CDR3 reads TGTGCCAGCAAAGGGGAGAGCAATCAGCCCCAGCATTTT. This encodes CASKGESNQPQHF. J is TRBJ1-5 and V is TRBV2, with D maybe TRBD1 (5 bases). Germline CDR1 reads SNHLY; CDR2 reads FYNNEI. This CDR3 is 13 amino acids long. Deletions cut 7 bases from V and 1 base from J, with 8 bases between.

This clonotype was detected only a few times. The V and J genes are TRBV7-9 and TRBJ1-4, with no clear D. This CDR3 has 14 residues. V was clipped by 5 bases and J by 8 bases, with 15 bases between them. Germline V lookup: CDR1 SEHNR, CDR2 FQNEAQ (reference sequence). This CDR3 reads CASSLRMPGEKLFF. DNA of the CDR3: TGTGCCAGCAGCCTCCGGATGCCCGGGGAAAAACTGTTTTTT.

The rearrangement links TRBV5-4 to TRBJ2-1, with D possibly being TRBD2 (5 bases). CDR1 SGHNT and CDR2 YYREEE come from the germline V gene (reference sequence). The CDR3 consists of 15 residues. Trimming took off 0 bases at V and 5 bases at J, with 12 bases between the two ends. In DNA, the CDR3 is TGTGCCAGCAGCTTGGGGACTCGGCAGAACAATGAGCAGTTCTTC. This sequence encodes CASSLGTRQNNEQFF.

In this sample, this clonotype turned up a few times. The CDR3 loop reads CASRGTIQDTDTQYF. For the CDR3, the DNA is TGTGCCAGCAGGGGAACGATACAGGATACAGATACGCAGTATTTT. The rearrangement uses TRBV12-3 or TRBV12-4 and TRBJ2-3; tentative D call: TRBD1 (5 bases). The CDR3 runs to 15 residues. Trimming took off 6 bases at V and 3 bases at J, with 16 bases between the two ends.

The rearrangement joins TRBV12-3 or TRBV12-4 to TRBJ1-3; D is uncertain. V lost 3 bases and J 1 base, leaving 7 bases between the germline ends. This CDR3 has 14 amino acids. The CDR3 sequence: CASSFSTSGNTIYF. The CDR3 DNA follows: TGTGCCAGCAGTTTTTCGACTTCTGGAAACACCATATATTTT.

The V call is TRBV7-9, the J call TRBJ1-4; no clear D gene. The CDR3 is 12 amino acids. V lost 5 bases and J 4 bases, leaving 5 bases between the germline ends. Per germline, CDR1 SEHNR and CDR2 FQNEAQ (reference sequence). CDR3 sequence: CASSRGNEKLFF. CDR3 in DNA: TGTGCCAGCAGCCGGGGTAATGAAAAACTGTTTTTT.

This clonotype was counted between two and nine times. V usage is TRBV12-3 or TRBV12-4 and J usage is TRBJ2-5; possible D gene TRBD1, 5 bases. CDR3 length equals 13 residues. Trimming removed 4 bases at V and 1 base at J, with 7 bases between. The chain's CDR3 is CASSSGIQETQYF. The DNA of the CDR3 is TGTGCCAGCAGTTCAGGGATCCAAGAGACCCAGTACTTC.

Comment on this clonotype: This CDR3 is missing its conserved last phenylalanine or tryptophan, likely due to a read error. The limits of the CDR3 on the DNA are not certain, so only TCRdb's listed CDR3 is given. V is TRBV2 and J is TRBJ1-1; the table assigns TRBD1, which was not confirmed against the DNA. The CDR3 has 12 residues if both end residues are counted. Germline CDR1 and CDR2: SNHLY and FYNNEI. The CDR3 region is CASTQAGTGGLL.

The chain carries TRBV4-1 and TRBJ2-1; 7 nucleotides match TRBD2. The CDR3 runs 19 residues. CDR1 is MGHRA, CDR2 YSYEKL, per germline. The V gene end was trimmed by 0 bases and the J gene end by 0 bases; junction bases not matched to a gene: 11. CDR3 DNA: TGCGCCAGCAGCCAAGATAAGGCAACCCGCGGGGGCTCCTACAATGAGCAGTTCTTC. Protein sequence: CASSQDKATRGGSYNEQFF.

This clonotype was observed a handful of times. V and J are TRBV19 and TRBJ1-1; possible D gene TRBD1, 5 bases. V was shortened by 4 bases and J by 6 bases, with 6 bases between the two germline ends. CDR3 length: 11 residues. The germline CDR1 and CDR2 sequences are LNHDA and SQIVND (reference sequence). The CDR3 loop reads CASSTTAEAFF. For the CDR3, the DNA is TGTGCCAGTAGTACGACAGCTGAAGCTTTCTTT. The entire variable domain, with the rest obtained from reference TRBV19 and TRBJ1-1, is as follows: DGGITQSPKYLFRKEGQNVTLSCEQNLNHDAMYWYRQDPGQGLRLIYYSQIVNDFQKGDIAEGYSVSREKKESFPLTVTSAQKNPTAFYLCASSTTAEAFFGQGTRLTVV.

The chain recombines TRBV20-1 with TRBJ2-7, with 8 positions matching TRBD2. The CDR3 is made up of 13 amino acids. Trimming at V came to 5 bases and at J to 4 bases, leaving 7 bases not matched to a gene. Germline-derived CDR1 and CDR2 are DFQATT and SNEGSKA (reference sequence). The CDR3 loop reads CSALTSGGYEQYF. The CDR3, as DNA: TGCAGTGCTCTCACTAGCGGCGGTTACGAGCAGTACTTC.

This clonotype was detected only once. Since no conserved phenylalanine or tryptophan closes the CDR3, a read error is the likely cause. The chain combines TRBV28 with TRBJ1-5; D gene ambiguous. The V gene lost 6 bases and the J gene lost 11 bases, with 17 bases spanning the gap. Germline V gene lookup returns CDR1 MDHEN and CDR2 SYDVKM. This CDR3 has 13 residues. CDR3 nucleotide sequence: TGTGCCAGCAGACGGGAAGATCACGGTACCCAGCATTTG. It specifies CASRREDHGTQHL.

The chain carries TRBV2 and TRBJ2-7; no firm D call. Trimming took 6 bases from V and 2 from J, leaving 11 bases between them. CDR3 length equals 13 residues. Germline V gene data show CDR1 as SNHLY and CDR2 as FYNNEI. In DNA form, the CDR3 reads TGTGCCAGCAGCCTCTATGTGACCTACGAGCAGTACTTC. Its protein is CASSLYVTYEQYF.

The chain carries TRBV2 and TRBJ2-7, with a tentative D call TRBD1 (6 bases). CDR3 size: 14 residues. Germline V gene sequence: CDR1 SNHLY, CDR2 FYNNEI. Trimming left V 6 bases short and J 0 bases short, with 12 bases between. Written as DNA, the CDR3 is TGTGCCAGCAGCCGAATGGACAGCTCCTACGAGCAGTACTTC. This sequence encodes CASSRMDSSYEQYF.